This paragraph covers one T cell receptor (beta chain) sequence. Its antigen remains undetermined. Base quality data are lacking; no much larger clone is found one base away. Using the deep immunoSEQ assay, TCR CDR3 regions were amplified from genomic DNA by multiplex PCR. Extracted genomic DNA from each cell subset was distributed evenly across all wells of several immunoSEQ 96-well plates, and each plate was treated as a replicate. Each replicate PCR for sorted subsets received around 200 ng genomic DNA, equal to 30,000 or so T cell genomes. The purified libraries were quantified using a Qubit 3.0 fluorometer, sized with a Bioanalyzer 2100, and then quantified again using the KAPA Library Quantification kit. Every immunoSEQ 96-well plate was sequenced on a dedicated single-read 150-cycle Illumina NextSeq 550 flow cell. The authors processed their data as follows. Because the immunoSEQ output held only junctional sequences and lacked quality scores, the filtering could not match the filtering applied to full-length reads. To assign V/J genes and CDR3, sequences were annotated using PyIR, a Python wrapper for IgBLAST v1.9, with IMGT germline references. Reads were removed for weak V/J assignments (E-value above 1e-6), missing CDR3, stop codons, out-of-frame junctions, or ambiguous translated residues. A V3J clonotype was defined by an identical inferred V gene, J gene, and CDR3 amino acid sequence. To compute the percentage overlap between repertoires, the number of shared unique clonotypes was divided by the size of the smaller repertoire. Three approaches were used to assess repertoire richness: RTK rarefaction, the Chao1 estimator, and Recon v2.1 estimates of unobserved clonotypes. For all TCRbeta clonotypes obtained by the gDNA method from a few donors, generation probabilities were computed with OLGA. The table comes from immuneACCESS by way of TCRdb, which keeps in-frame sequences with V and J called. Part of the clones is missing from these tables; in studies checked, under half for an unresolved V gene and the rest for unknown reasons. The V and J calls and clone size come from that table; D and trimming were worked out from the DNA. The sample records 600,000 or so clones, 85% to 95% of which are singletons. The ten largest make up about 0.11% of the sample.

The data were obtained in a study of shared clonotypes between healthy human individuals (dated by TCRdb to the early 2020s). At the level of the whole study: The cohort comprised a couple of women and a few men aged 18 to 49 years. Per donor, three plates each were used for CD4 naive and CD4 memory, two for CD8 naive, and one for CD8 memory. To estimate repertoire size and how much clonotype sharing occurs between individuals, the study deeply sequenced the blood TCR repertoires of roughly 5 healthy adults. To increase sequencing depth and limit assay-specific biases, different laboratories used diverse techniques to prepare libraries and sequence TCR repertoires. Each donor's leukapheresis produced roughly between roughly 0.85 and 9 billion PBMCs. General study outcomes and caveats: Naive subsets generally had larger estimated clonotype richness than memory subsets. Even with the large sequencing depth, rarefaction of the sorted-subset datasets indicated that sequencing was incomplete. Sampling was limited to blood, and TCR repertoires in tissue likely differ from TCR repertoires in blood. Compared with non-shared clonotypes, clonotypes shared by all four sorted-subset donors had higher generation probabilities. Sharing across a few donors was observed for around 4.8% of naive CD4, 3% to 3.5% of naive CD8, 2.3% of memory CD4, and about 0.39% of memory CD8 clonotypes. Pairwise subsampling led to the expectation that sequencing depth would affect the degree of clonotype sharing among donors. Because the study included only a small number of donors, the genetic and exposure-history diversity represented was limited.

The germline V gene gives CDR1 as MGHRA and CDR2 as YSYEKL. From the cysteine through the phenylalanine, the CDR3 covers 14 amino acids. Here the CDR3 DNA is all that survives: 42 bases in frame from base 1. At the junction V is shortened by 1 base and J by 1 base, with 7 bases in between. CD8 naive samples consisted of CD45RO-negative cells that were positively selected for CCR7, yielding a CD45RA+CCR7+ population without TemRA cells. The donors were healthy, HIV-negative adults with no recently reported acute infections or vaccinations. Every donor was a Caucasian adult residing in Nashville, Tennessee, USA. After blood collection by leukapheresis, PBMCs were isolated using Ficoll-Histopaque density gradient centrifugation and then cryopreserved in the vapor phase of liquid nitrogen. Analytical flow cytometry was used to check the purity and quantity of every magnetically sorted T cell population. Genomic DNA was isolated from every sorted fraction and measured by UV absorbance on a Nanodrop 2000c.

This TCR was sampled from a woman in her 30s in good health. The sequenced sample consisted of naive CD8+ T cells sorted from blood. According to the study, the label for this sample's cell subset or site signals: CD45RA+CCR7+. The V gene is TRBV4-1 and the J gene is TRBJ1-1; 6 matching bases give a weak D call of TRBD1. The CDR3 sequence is CASSQAGANTEAFF. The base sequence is TGCGCCAGCAGCCAAGCAGGGGCGAACACTGAAGCTTTCTTT.